Given below is one TCR beta chain in context. Its antigen is not identified. The data were obtained in a study of T cell responses to AZD1222 COVID-19 vaccine. Overall study results and limits: Repertoires were obtained only post-peak T cell response. Rises in breadth and depth of Spike-specific TCRs came after two AZD1222 doses. The donors showed a predominance of white British ancestry and of females, with possible underestimation of clonal diversity.

Generated by immunoSEQ multiplex PCR, the TCRdb table keeps only in-frame clones and is missing some. The repertoire includes approximately 130,000 clones, roughly 92% of them detected once, and around 1.1% sits in the top ten. V shed 0 bases and J shed 6 bases, with 11 bases lying between them. The V gene's germline CDR1 is LGHNA and CDR2 YSLEER. This CDR3 has 14 residues. The material sequenced was peripheral blood, taken 28 days after the second AZD1222 dose. This TCR was sampled from an adult who received the AZD1222 COVID-19 vaccine. This rearrangement joins TRBV4-3 to TRBJ1-1; perhaps TRBD1 as D (6 bases). This CDR3 is CASSQDSRGPEAFF. The CDR3 nucleotides are TGCGCCAGCAGCCAAGATAGCCGGGGGCCTGAAGCTTTCTTT.